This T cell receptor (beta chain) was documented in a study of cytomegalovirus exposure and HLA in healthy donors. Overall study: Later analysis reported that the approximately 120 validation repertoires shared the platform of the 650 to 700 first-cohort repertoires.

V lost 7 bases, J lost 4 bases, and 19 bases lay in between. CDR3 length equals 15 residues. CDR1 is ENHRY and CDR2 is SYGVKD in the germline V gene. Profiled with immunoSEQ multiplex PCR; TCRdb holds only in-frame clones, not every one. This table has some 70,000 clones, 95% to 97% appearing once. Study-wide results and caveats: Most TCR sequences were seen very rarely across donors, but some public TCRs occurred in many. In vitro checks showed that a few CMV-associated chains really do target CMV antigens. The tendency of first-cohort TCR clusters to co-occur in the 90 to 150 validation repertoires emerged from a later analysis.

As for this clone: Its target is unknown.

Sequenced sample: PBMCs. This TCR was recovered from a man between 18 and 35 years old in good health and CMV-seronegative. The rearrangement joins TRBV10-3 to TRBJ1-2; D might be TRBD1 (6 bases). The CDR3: CAITRGTGMGYGYTF. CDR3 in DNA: TGTGCCATCACTCGAGGCACAGGGATGGGCTATGGCTACACCTTC.